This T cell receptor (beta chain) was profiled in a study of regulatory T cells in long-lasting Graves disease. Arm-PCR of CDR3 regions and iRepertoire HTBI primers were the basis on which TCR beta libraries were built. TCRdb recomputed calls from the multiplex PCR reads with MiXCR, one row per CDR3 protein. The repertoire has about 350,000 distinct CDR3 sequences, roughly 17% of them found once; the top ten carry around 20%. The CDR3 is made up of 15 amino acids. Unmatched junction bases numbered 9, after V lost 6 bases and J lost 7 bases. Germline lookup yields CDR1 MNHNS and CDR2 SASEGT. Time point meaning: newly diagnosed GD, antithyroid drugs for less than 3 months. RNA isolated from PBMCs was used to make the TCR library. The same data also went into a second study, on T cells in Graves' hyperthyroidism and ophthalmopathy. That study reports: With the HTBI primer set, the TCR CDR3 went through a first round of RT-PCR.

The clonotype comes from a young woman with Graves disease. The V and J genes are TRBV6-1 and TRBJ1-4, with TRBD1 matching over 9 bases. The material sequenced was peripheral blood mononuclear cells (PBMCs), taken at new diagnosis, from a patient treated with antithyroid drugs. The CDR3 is CASRSTGGRSEKLFF. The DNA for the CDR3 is TGTGCCAGCAGGTCGACAGGGGGAAGAAGTGAAAAACTGTTTTTT.